The 21 T cell receptor beta chains presented below share a single source sample, sequenced in a study of blood T cell repertoires in COVID-19. Generated by immunoSEQ multiplex PCR, the TCRdb table keeps only in-frame clones and is missing some. The table has about 160,000 clones, 85% to 95% seen once; the top ten hold roughly 4.5%. Material for sequencing was peripheral blood. The receptor set was obtained from a woman in her forties or fifties with acute or convalescent COVID-19.

The table lists this clone with a count of one. J is TRBJ2-5 and V is TRBV7-9; 9 positions agree with TRBD1. This CDR3 has 15 residues. Germline loops: CDR1 SEHNR, CDR2 FQNEAQ (reference sequence). Trimming took 4 bases from V and 1 from J; bases not matched to a gene: 4. CDR3 in DNA: TGTGCCAGCAGCTACAGGGGGCGAATCCAAGAGACCCAGTACTTC. Protein sequence: CASSYRGRIQETQYF.

The chain couples TRBV24-1 to TRBJ2-1; unclear D gene. Deletions cut 4 bases from V and 7 bases from J, with 10 bases between. The V gene's germline CDR1 is KGHDR and CDR2 SFDVKD. The CDR3 contains 13 residues. CDR3 loop: CATSDPPGNEQFF. CDR3 nucleotides: TGTGCCACCAGTGACCCACCCGGGAATGAGCAGTTCTTC.

V usage is TRBV13 and J usage is TRBJ1-2; D is possibly TRBD1 (5 bases). The CDR3 is 15 amino acids. V lost 3 bases and J lost 3, with 14 bases in between. The germline CDR1 and CDR2 sequences are PRHDT and FYEKMQ (reference sequence). The CDR3 protein is CASSFSSGGDYGYTF. The CDR3 coding sequence is TGTGCCAGCAGCTTTTCTTCCGGGGGGGACTATGGCTACACCTTC. Full variable domain (remainder filled in from reference TRBV13 and TRBJ1-2): AAGVIQSPRHLIKEKRETATLKCYPIPRHDTVYWYQQGPGQDPQFLISFYEKMQSDKGSIPDRFSAQQFSDYHSELNMSSLELGDSALYFCASSFSSGGDYGYTFGSGTRLTVV.

V usage is TRBV5-5 and J usage is TRBJ1-1; D perhaps matches TRBD1 (6 bases). V lost 0 bases to trimming and J lost 8 bases, with 29 bases between them. CDR3 length equals 19 residues. CDR1 is SGHKS and CDR2 is YYEKEE in the germline V gene (reference sequence). Written as DNA, the CDR3 is TGTGCCAGCAGCTTGGCCCTTTCCGAACCGGACAGCCCCACATCGGAAGCTTTCTTT. Its protein product is CASSLALSEPDSPTSEAFF.

The chain recombines TRBV2 with TRBJ2-7; TRBD1 matches 8 bases. CDR1 is SNHLY, CDR2 FYNNEI, per germline. The V gene end was trimmed by 3 bases and the J gene end by 3 bases; junction bases not matched to a gene: 7. The CDR3 has 15 amino acids. CDR3 sequence reads: CASSDTGTGVYEQYF. For the CDR3, the DNA is TGTGCCAGCAGTGACACCGGGACAGGAGTCTACGAGCAGTACTTC.

The chain has TRBV27 and TRBJ2-7; 13 bases fit TRBD2. The germline V gene has CDR1 MNHEY and CDR2 SMNVEV (reference sequence). Unmatched junction bases numbered 2, after V lost 1 base and J lost 2 bases. The CDR3 has 16 residues. The CDR3: CASSLLGLAGAYEQYF. The CDR3 region has the DNA TGTGCCAGCAGTTTATTAGGACTAGCGGGAGCCTACGAGCAGTACTTC.

V is TRBV28 and J is TRBJ2-7; 7 bases are shared with TRBD1. V lost 6 bases to trimming and J lost 4 bases; unmatched junction nucleotides: 12. Germline CDR1 is MDHEN and CDR2 is SYDVKM. The CDR3 runs 15 residues. In DNA, the CDR3 is TGTGCCAGCAGCCCTAGGTCAAGACAGGGATACGAGCAGTACTTC. Its protein is CASSPRSRQGYEQYF.

V and J are TRBV6-5 and TRBJ2-1; TRBD2 agrees at 11 bases. Germline V gene data show CDR1 as MNHEY and CDR2 as SVGAGI. V gave up 5 bases and J gave up 7 bases; unmatched junction bases: 7. The length of the CDR3 is 15 residues. CDR3 DNA sequence: TGTGCCAGCAGTCGTAGCGGGGGGGCCCTAAATGAGCAGTTCTTC. Protein product: CASSRSGGALNEQFF.

V gene TRBV18 combines with J gene TRBJ1-5; D possibly corresponds to TRBD1 (6 bases). This CDR3 contains 13 residues. The germline V and J ends were trimmed by 3 bases and 7 bases, with 10 bases remaining between them. CDR1 KGHSH and CDR2 LQKENI come from the germline V gene. Written as DNA, the CDR3 is TGTGCCAGCTCACCCCACAGGGAGCAGCCCCAGCATTTT. Protein: CASSPHREQPQHF.

V gene TRBV19 combines with J gene TRBJ1-4, with D possibly being TRBD1 (6 bases). The CDR3 is 14 residues long. The V gene lost 4 bases and the J gene lost 10 bases, with 16 bases spanning the gap. Germline values: CDR1 LNHDA, CDR2 SQIVND (reference sequence). The CDR3 nucleotides are TGTGCCAGTAGTACGACAACAGGGAGTGGAAAACTGTTTTTT. Residues: CASSTTTGSGKLFF.

This chain connects TRBV7-2 to TRBJ1-2; D is unclear. This CDR3 region has 14 residues. V was cut by 5 bases and J by 2 bases, with 12 bases left in between. The germline gives CDR1 SGHTA, CDR2 FQGNSA. CDR3 amino acids: CASSTGGANYGYTF. Written as DNA, the CDR3 is TGTGCCAGCAGCACCGGTGGAGCAAACTATGGCTACACCTTC.

The genes are TRBV18 and TRBJ2-3; TRBD2 matches at 10 bases. The V gene end was trimmed by 3 bases and the J gene end by 5 bases; junction bases not matched to a gene: 11. Germline loops: CDR1 KGHSH, CDR2 LQKENI. This CDR3 comprises 17 residues. The CDR3 DNA reads TGTGCCAGCTCACCTCGGATTAGCGGGGGGTCGGAAGATACGCAGTATTTT. Encoded protein: CASSPRISGGSEDTQYF.

The rearrangement links TRBV5-8 to TRBJ1-1, with 10 bases that match TRBD1. V was clipped by 2 bases and J by 5 bases; unmatched bases: 9. The germline gives CDR1 SGHTS, CDR2 YDEGEE. The CDR3 consists of 16 residues. The CDR3 DNA reads as TGTGCCAGCAGCTTCCGGACAGGGGGGATTCGGACTGAAGCTTTCTTT. Its protein product is CASSFRTGGIRTEAFF.

The chain has TRBV5-1 and TRBJ2-2; D is unclear. The CDR3 has 15 residues. CDR1 and CDR2 (germline): SGHRS, YFSETQ. The germline V and J ends were trimmed by 0 bases and 2 bases, with 8 bases remaining between them. CDR3 bases: TGCGCCAGCAGCTTGGTCGGTCAAAACACCGGGGAGCTGTTTTTT. It codes for CASSLVGQNTGELFF.

V and J are TRBV5-1 and TRBJ1-4, with D perhaps matching TRBD1 (5 bases). CDR3 length equals 13 residues. V was clipped by 2 bases and J by 7 bases, with 9 bases between them. The germline gives CDR1 SGHRS, CDR2 YFSETQ. CDR3 residues: CASSFSGVEKLFF. As DNA, the CDR3 is TGCGCCAGCAGCTTCTCGGGGGTTGAAAAACTGTTTTTT.

For the CDR3, the DNA is TGTGCCAGCAGCTTAGAAGAGCGGGAGGACGCCTACGAGCAGTACTTC. Its translation is CASSLEEREDAYEQYF. This chain joins TRBV7-9 and TRBJ2-7; 9 nucleotides align to TRBD2. The CDR3 spans 16 residues. J gave up 2 bases and V 1 base, and 6 bases lay outside the gene matches. Germline CDR1 reads SEHNR; CDR2 reads FQNEAQ (reference sequence).

The chain uses TRBV29-1 and TRBJ1-3; D not certain. Trimming took 7 bases from V and 2 from J, leaving 15 bases between them. Per the germline V gene, CDR1 is SQVTM and CDR2 is ANQGSEA. This CDR3 spans 14 amino acids. The CDR3 region is CSAGGGSAGNTIYF. Written as DNA, the CDR3 is TGCAGCGCCGGCGGAGGTTCAGCTGGAAACACCATATATTTT.

This clone has just one count. The genes are TRBV2 and TRBJ1-5, with TRBD1 as a possible D gene (5 bases). CDR1 and CDR2 from the germline V gene are SNHLY and FYNNEI. V lost 0 bases and J 7 bases, leaving 13 bases between the germline ends. The CDR3 runs to 15 residues. DNA of the CDR3: TGTGCCAGCAGTGAAGCAGAAGGGGTGGGACAGCCCCAGCATTTT. It encodes CASSEAEGVGQPQHF.

The chain has TRBV19 and TRBJ1-2; 9 positions match TRBD1. The trim removed 7 bases at V and 7 bases at J, leaving 7 bases unmatched. There are 13 residues in the CDR3. Germline CDR1 reads LNHDA; CDR2 reads SQIVND (reference sequence). CDR3: CASITTGGRGYTF. CDR3 in DNA: TGTGCCAGTATAACTACAGGGGGCCGTGGCTACACCTTC.

The rearrangement joins TRBV4-3 to TRBJ1-4; TRBD1 might be the D (5 bases). CDR3 length: 17 residues. Germline V gene lookup returns CDR1 LGHNA and CDR2 YSLEER. The V and J ends lost 0 bases and 5 bases respectively, with 16 bases between them. The DNA for the CDR3 is TGCGCCAGCAGCCAAGAGCCCCTCGGGGGTCTAAATGAAAAACTGTTTTTT. Protein: CASSQEPLGGLNEKLFF.

The rearrangement joins TRBV19 to TRBJ1-4; D is unresolved. Germline V CDR1 and CDR2: LNHDA, SQIVND (reference sequence). Trimming left V 3 bases short and J 8 bases short, with 10 bases between. This CDR3 spans 13 amino acids. CDR3 DNA sequence: TGTGCCAGTAGTATTAACGGAGGGGAAAAACTGTTTTTT. Its translation is CASSINGGEKLFF.